These 32 T cell receptor beta chains share one sample of origin, sequenced in a study of T cells expressing NK-cell markers (dated by TCRdb to about 2020). Receptor libraries were prepared by 5' RACE. Sequencing was carried out with an Illumina HiSeq 2000. The reads underwent TCRdb reprocessing, giving one record for each CDR3 protein sequence and no DNA. The sample table records roughly 390,000 distinct CDR3 sequences. Roughly 5.4% of the sample rests with the top ten. The sequenced sample was blood T cells: a sorted CD56 or NKG2C T cell subset, CD4+ or CD8+ T cells, or bulk PBMC T cells (not recorded which). Every receptor here comes from a man aged 18-70 years in good health.

The rearrangement links TRBV20-1 to TRBJ2-3; the D call from TCRdb, TRBD1, cannot be confirmed without DNA. From germline, CDR1 is DFQATT and CDR2 SNEGSKA (reference sequence). CDR3 length: 14 amino acids. Here the CDR3 reads CSARAGGRTDTQYF.

V gene TRBV25-1 combines with J gene TRBJ2-6. The CDR3 totals 14 residues. Per germline, CDR1 MGHDK and CDR2 SYGVNS. The CDR3 spells CASSRGSGANVLTF.

The chain's CDR3 is CASSLGQRQNYGYTF. The chain carries TRBV6-5 and TRBJ1-2; the TRBD1 assignment by TCRdb is unverifiable without DNA. The CDR3 has 15 residues. Looked up from germline, CDR1 is MNHEY and CDR2 is SVGAGI.

The chain is built from TRBV15 and TRBJ2-3. The CDR3 sequence is 15 residues long. CDR1 is LNHNV and CDR2 is YYDKDF in the germline V gene (reference sequence). CDR3 amino acids: CATSRGLDGADTQYF.

The chain carries TRBV5-1 and TRBJ1-5; TCRdb lists TRBD1, though no DNA is available to test this call. The CDR3 consists of 16 residues. Germline V gene lookup returns CDR1 SGHRS and CDR2 YFSETQ. CDR3 region: CASSLEGREGNQPQHF.

The chain employs TRBV12-3 or TRBV12-4 and TRBJ2-5; TCRdb's D gene call, TRBD1, goes unchecked for lack of DNA. CDR3 size: 14 residues. The CDR3 sequence is CASSQTGGLETQYF.

The J gene is TRBJ2-1, the V gene TRBV3-1; the D call of TRBD2 rests on TCRdb alone, since no DNA is present to check it. This CDR3 region has 16 residues. Germline V CDR1 and CDR2: LGHDT, YNNKEL (reference sequence). CDR3 region: CASSQEAGGPVDEQFF.

The V call is TRBV28, the J call TRBJ1-2; the TCRdb D gene call, TRBD1, has no DNA to confirm it. The CDR3 extends over 15 amino acids. Germline V gene lookup returns CDR1 MDHEN and CDR2 SYDVKM. The CDR3 spells CASSLGDRGLDGYTF.

The V call is TRBV28, the J call TRBJ2-3; checking the TCRdb D call of TRBD1 is not possible without DNA. The CDR3 is made up of 16 amino acids. The germline V gene has CDR1 MDHEN and CDR2 SYDVKM. CDR3: CASSLLGTADTDTQYF.

The V and J genes are TRBV7-2 and TRBJ1-2; TCRdb designates TRBD1, a call that cannot be tested without DNA. CDR1 SGHTA and CDR2 FQGNSA come from the germline V gene. The CDR3 has 12 amino acids. CDR3 protein: CASSLSGSGYTF. Filled out from reference TRBV7-2 and TRBJ1-2, the complete variable domain reads GAGVSQSPSNKVTEKGKDVELRCDPISGHTALYWYRQSLGQGLEFLIYFQGNSAPDKSGLPSDRFSAERTGGSVSTLTIQRTQQEDSAVYLCASSLSGSGYTFGSGTRLTVV.

The chain joins TRBV9 to TRBJ2-2. Germline V gene sequence: CDR1 SGDLS, CDR2 YYNGEE. There are 14 residues in the CDR3. The CDR3 region is CASSVVNYPGELFF.

The rearrangement uses TRBV19 and TRBJ2-6; without DNA, the TCRdb call of TRBD1 cannot be checked. This CDR3 has 15 amino acids. Germline-derived CDR1 and CDR2 are LNHDA and SQIVND (reference sequence). The CDR3 sequence is CASSLTGGGANVLTF.

CDR3 amino acids: CSARASQDTRRQPQHF. This chain uses TRBV20-1 with TRBJ1-5; checking the TCRdb D call of TRBD1 is not possible without DNA. This CDR3 spans 16 amino acids. Germline-derived CDR1 and CDR2 are DFQATT and SNEGSKA (reference sequence).

The chain joins TRBV5-1 to TRBJ2-3; TCRdb calls TRBD1, which cannot be checked without DNA. This CDR3 contains 17 residues. Germline V lookup: CDR1 SGHRS, CDR2 YFSETQ. CDR3 sequence: CASSLASLAVPGMTQYF.

V is TRBV3-1 and J is TRBJ2-5; TCRdb indicates TRBD2, and absent DNA this call remains unverified. The length of the CDR3 is 15 residues. CDR1 LGHDT and CDR2 YNNKEL come from the germline V gene (reference sequence). CDR3 residues: CASSRGALSKETQYF.

The CDR3 loop is CSVEDPQGARYEQYF. The rearrangement joins TRBV29-1 to TRBJ2-7; TCRdb lists TRBD1, though no DNA is available to test this call. The CDR3 extends over 15 amino acids. Germline V lookup: CDR1 SQVTM, CDR2 ANQGSEA.

This rearrangement joins TRBV25-1 to TRBJ2-2; TCRdb picks TRBD1, but there is no DNA to check that call. Germline CDR1 is MGHDK and CDR2 is SYGVNS. This CDR3 contains 14 residues. The CDR3 protein is CASHRGGNTGELFF.

The chain links TRBV25-1 to TRBJ2-2; TCRdb selects TRBD1, and the lack of DNA leaves this call unchecked. CDR1 is MGHDK and CDR2 is SYGVNS in the germline V gene. The CDR3 runs to 15 residues. The CDR3 loop reads CASTGTDKNTGELFF.

The chain links TRBV20-1 to TRBJ2-7; no DNA is available, so the TRBD1 call from TCRdb remains unchecked. The CDR3 is 14 residues long. Germline loops: CDR1 DFQATT, CDR2 SNEGSKA (reference sequence). CDR3 in amino acids: CSASQSQGANEQYF.

The genes are TRBV27 and TRBJ2-5; TCRdb's D call, TRBD2, is unchecked because there is no DNA. The CDR3 is 15 amino acids. Germline CDR1 is MNHEY and CDR2 is SMNVEV (reference sequence). The CDR3 is CASSLASPSQETQYF.

The chain links TRBV9 to TRBJ2-3; TCRdb selects TRBD1, and the lack of DNA leaves this call unchecked. CDR3 length: 16 amino acids. Germline V CDR1 and CDR2: SGDLS, YYNGEE. The CDR3 loop reads CASSVRQGGGTDTQYF. The full variable domain, in which reference TRBV9 and TRBJ2-3 provide the parts outside the CDR3, is DSGVTQTPKHLITATGQRVTLRCSPRSGDLSVYWYQQSLDQGLQFLIQYYNGEERAKGNILERFSAQQFPDLHSELNLSSLELGDSALYFCASSVRQGGGTDTQYFGPGTRLTVL.

The chain has TRBV12-3 or TRBV12-4 and TRBJ2-2; TCRdb picks TRBD2, but there is no DNA to check that call. This CDR3 has 14 residues. The CDR3 sequence: CAIQRGANTGELFF.

The chain employs TRBV6-5 and TRBJ1-1. Germline CDR1 is MNHEY and CDR2 is SVGAGI. This CDR3 spans 11 amino acids. The CDR3 loop is CASRRRTEAFF.

This chain links TRBV7-9 with TRBJ2-2; TCRdb's assignment of TRBD1 cannot be checked, as there is no DNA. CDR3 length: 15 residues. Germline V gives CDR1 SEHNR, CDR2 FQNEAQ (reference sequence). The chain's CDR3 is CASSSTGQYTGELFF.

The CDR3 sequence: CASSLGTVGTGELFF. This chain uses TRBV5-1 with TRBJ2-2. Germline values: CDR1 SGHRS, CDR2 YFSETQ. The CDR3 contains 15 residues.

The chain recombines TRBV20-1 with TRBJ2-5; the D call from TCRdb, TRBD2, cannot be confirmed without DNA. This CDR3 is built from 14 residues. CDR1 and CDR2 (germline): DFQATT, SNEGSKA (reference sequence). The CDR3 sequence: CSALPSSAQETQYF.

This chain uses TRBV5-1 with TRBJ2-6; TCRdb gives TRBD1 as the D gene, but with no DNA this cannot be confirmed. Germline CDR1 reads SGHRS; CDR2 reads YFSETQ. This CDR3 has 18 amino acids. CDR3 in amino acids: CASTRAYRGQAGANVLTF.

The chain uses TRBV7-2 and TRBJ1-1; TCRdb designates TRBD1, a call that cannot be tested without DNA. The germline CDR1 and CDR2 sequences are SGHTA and FQGNSA. This CDR3 region has 16 residues. CDR3 sequence reads: CASSLFQQGLSTEAFF.

This chain links TRBV6-1 with TRBJ1-3; there is no DNA to check the TCRdb D call of TRBD1. This CDR3 spans 13 amino acids. Germline loops: CDR1 MNHNS, CDR2 SASEGT. The CDR3 loop is CASTGGGRNTIYF.

V is TRBV2 and J is TRBJ1-5. This CDR3 region has 15 residues. CDR1 and CDR2 from the germline V gene are SNHLY and FYNNEI. CDR3 region: CASSEEAHSNQPQHF.

The chain recombines TRBV5-5 with TRBJ2-1. The CDR3 spans 14 residues. Looked up from germline, CDR1 is SGHKS and CDR2 is YYEKEE (reference sequence). CDR3 protein: CASSQELARVEQFF.

This chain uses TRBV19 with TRBJ2-4; absent DNA, TCRdb's TRBD2 call cannot be checked. Germline values: CDR1 LNHDA, CDR2 SQIVND (reference sequence). The CDR3 is 15 residues long. The CDR3 is CASSIVAGRGGVQYF.